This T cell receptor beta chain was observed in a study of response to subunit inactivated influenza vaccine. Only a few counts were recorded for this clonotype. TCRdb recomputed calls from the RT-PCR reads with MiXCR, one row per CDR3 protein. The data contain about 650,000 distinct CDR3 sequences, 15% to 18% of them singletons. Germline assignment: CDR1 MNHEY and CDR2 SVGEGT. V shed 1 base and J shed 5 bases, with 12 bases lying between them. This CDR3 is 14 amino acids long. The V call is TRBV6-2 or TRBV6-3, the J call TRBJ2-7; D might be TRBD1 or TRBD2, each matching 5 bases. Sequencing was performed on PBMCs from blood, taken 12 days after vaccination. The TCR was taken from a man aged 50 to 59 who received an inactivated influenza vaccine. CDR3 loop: CASSYYRDGNEQYF. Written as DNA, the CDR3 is TGTGCCAGCAGTTACTATCGGGACGGGAACGAGCAGTACTTC.